The 10 T cell receptor beta chains given below trace back to one sample, sequenced in a study of blood T cell repertoires in COVID-19 (dated by TCRdb to the early 2020s). Libraries were built with the immunoSEQ multiplex PCR assay. Imported from immuneACCESS, the table was reduced by TCRdb to in-frame sequences with V and J called. These copies leave out some clones; in studies compared against another copy, an unresolved V gene accounts for under half, and the cause of the remainder is not known. The sample profile shows roughly 250,000 clones; around nine tenths of them were found once. The ten largest clonotypes hold over 1.5% of the sample. The sequenced material came from PBMCs or T cells enriched from blood (not recorded which). The origin of the receptors is a woman aged 18-35 years who had recovered from COVID-19.

The chain couples TRBV7-9 to TRBJ2-5, with TRBD1 matching 7 bases. Germline values: CDR1 SEHNR, CDR2 FQNEAQ (reference sequence). The CDR3 spans 16 residues. Trimming at V came to 2 bases and at J to 1 base, leaving 7 bases not matched to a gene. CDR3 nucleotides: TGTGCCAGCAGCTTAAATACAGGGGCGAGCCAAGAGACCCAGTACTTC. Residues: CASSLNTGASQETQYF.

The chain is built from TRBV6-5 and TRBJ2-7, with 9 positions matching TRBD1. V was clipped by 7 bases and J by 5 bases; unmatched bases: 9. CDR3 length: 14 amino acids. Germline values: CDR1 MNHEY, CDR2 SVGAGI. Written as DNA, the CDR3 is TGTGCCAGCAAACGCGGACAGGGGTCCCACGAGCAGTACTTC. It translates to CASKRGQGSHEQYF.

This chain uses TRBV6-5 with TRBJ1-4, with a weak D call TRBD1 (6 bases). CDR3 length equals 14 residues. V lost 6 bases to trimming and J lost 4 bases, with 12 bases between them. The V gene's germline CDR1 is MNHEY and CDR2 SVGAGI. DNA of the CDR3: TGTGCCAGCAGATTCGGACAGTTTAATGAAAAACTGTTTTTT. It specifies CASRFGQFNEKLFF.

This clone was counted a few times. The V call is TRBV6-5, the J call TRBJ1-1; possible D gene TRBD1, 6 bases. Germline lookup yields CDR1 MNHEY and CDR2 SVGAGI. CDR3 length: 15 amino acids. Trimming pared 8 bases from V and 6 bases from J, leaving 22 bases between. The CDR3 coding sequence is TGTGCCAGCGAAACCAGGGGCAGAGGATCCCCTGAAGCTTTCTTT. Its translation is CASETRGRGSPEAFF.

In its sample, this clone was seen once. The V gene is TRBV19, the J gene TRBJ1-2, with 10 bases aligning to TRBD1. V shed 6 bases, J shed 2 bases, and the junction held 3 bases outside the gene matches. The CDR3 sequence is 14 residues long. Looked up from germline, CDR1 is LNHDA and CDR2 is SQIVND (reference sequence). In DNA form, the CDR3 reads TGTGCCAGTAGGGGGACAGGGGCAAACTATGGCTACACCTTC. Its translation: CASRGTGANYGYTF.

The V call is TRBV7-2, the J call TRBJ1-5; maybe TRBD1 (5 bases). V lost 1 base, J lost 1 base, and 11 bases lay in between. Germline V lookup: CDR1 SGHTA, CDR2 FQGNSA. The CDR3 is made up of 16 amino acids. Here the CDR3 DNA reads TGTGCCAGCAGCTTAGTTGGGGGGATGAGCAATCAGCCCCAGCATTTT. Its protein product is CASSLVGGMSNQPQHF.

Details on this clone: Other DNA sequences in this sample translate to the same CDR3. The chain links TRBV18 to TRBJ1-5; TRBD1 matches at 9 bases. Germline V gene sequence: CDR1 KGHSH, CDR2 LQKENI. After removal of 3 bases from V and 6 bases from J, the junction contained 3 bases not matched to a gene. The CDR3 extends over 14 amino acids. This CDR3 is CASSPGQGGQPQHF. In DNA form, the CDR3 reads TGTGCCAGCTCACCGGGACAGGGCGGTCAGCCCCAGCATTTT.

The chain couples TRBV19 to TRBJ2-2, with a possible D match to TRBD2 (6 bases). Germline values: CDR1 LNHDA, CDR2 SQIVND (reference sequence). The CDR3 has 14 residues. V was trimmed by 7 bases and J by 3 bases, leaving 12 bases between them. The CDR3, as DNA: TGTGCCAGTAACGCCGGGACTTACACCGGGGAGCTGTTTTTT. Its protein is CASNAGTYTGELFF.

In nucleotides, the CDR3 is TGTGCCAGTAGTATGACAGGGGAAGGTTCACCCCTCCACTTT. This encodes CASSMTGEGSPLHF. The chain combines TRBV19 with TRBJ1-6; 8 nucleotides align to TRBD1. The CDR3 is 14 amino acids. Germline V lookup: CDR1 LNHDA, CDR2 SQIVND (reference sequence). V was clipped by 3 bases and J by 9 bases; unmatched bases: 4.

The rearrangement joins TRBV4-1 to TRBJ2-1, with D possibly being TRBD2 (6 bases). The germline gives CDR1 MGHRA, CDR2 YSYEKL. This CDR3 is built from 14 residues. V dropped 4 bases and J dropped 3 bases, with 10 bases sitting between them. This CDR3 is CASSPLASYNEQFF. CDR3 nucleotide sequence: TGCGCCAGCAGCCCACTAGCTAGCTACAATGAGCAGTTCTTC.